This entry is about one T cell receptor beta chain. This record comes from a study of PD-L1 blockade in urothelial cancer. Looking at the study overall: About 85% of the roughly 29 patients were men whose urothelial cancer was bladder-origin. Across blood samples, T cells had a median count of 141,255.

TCRdb's table, derived via immunoSEQ multiplex PCR, lists solely in-frame clones and lacks some. The table records 70,000 to 75,000 clones, roughly nine tenths of them present only once. Each patient contributed between 1 and 8 total time points of blood mononuclear cells, pretreatment and during treatment. There are 15 residues in the CDR3. Unmatched junction bases numbered 6, after V lost 0 bases and J lost 7 bases. Germline V gene data show CDR1 as SGHAT and CDR2 as FQNNGV. This receptor was obtained from a man in his sixties with urothelial cancer. Sequences were derived from PBMCs, sampled around atezolizumab (anti-PD-L1) treatment. This chain connects TRBV11-2 to TRBJ1-5, with 7 bases that match TRBD1. The CDR3 loop reads CASSLDDRVGQPQHF. As DNA, the CDR3 is TGTGCCAGCAGCTTAGACGACAGGGTGGGACAGCCCCAGCATTTT.